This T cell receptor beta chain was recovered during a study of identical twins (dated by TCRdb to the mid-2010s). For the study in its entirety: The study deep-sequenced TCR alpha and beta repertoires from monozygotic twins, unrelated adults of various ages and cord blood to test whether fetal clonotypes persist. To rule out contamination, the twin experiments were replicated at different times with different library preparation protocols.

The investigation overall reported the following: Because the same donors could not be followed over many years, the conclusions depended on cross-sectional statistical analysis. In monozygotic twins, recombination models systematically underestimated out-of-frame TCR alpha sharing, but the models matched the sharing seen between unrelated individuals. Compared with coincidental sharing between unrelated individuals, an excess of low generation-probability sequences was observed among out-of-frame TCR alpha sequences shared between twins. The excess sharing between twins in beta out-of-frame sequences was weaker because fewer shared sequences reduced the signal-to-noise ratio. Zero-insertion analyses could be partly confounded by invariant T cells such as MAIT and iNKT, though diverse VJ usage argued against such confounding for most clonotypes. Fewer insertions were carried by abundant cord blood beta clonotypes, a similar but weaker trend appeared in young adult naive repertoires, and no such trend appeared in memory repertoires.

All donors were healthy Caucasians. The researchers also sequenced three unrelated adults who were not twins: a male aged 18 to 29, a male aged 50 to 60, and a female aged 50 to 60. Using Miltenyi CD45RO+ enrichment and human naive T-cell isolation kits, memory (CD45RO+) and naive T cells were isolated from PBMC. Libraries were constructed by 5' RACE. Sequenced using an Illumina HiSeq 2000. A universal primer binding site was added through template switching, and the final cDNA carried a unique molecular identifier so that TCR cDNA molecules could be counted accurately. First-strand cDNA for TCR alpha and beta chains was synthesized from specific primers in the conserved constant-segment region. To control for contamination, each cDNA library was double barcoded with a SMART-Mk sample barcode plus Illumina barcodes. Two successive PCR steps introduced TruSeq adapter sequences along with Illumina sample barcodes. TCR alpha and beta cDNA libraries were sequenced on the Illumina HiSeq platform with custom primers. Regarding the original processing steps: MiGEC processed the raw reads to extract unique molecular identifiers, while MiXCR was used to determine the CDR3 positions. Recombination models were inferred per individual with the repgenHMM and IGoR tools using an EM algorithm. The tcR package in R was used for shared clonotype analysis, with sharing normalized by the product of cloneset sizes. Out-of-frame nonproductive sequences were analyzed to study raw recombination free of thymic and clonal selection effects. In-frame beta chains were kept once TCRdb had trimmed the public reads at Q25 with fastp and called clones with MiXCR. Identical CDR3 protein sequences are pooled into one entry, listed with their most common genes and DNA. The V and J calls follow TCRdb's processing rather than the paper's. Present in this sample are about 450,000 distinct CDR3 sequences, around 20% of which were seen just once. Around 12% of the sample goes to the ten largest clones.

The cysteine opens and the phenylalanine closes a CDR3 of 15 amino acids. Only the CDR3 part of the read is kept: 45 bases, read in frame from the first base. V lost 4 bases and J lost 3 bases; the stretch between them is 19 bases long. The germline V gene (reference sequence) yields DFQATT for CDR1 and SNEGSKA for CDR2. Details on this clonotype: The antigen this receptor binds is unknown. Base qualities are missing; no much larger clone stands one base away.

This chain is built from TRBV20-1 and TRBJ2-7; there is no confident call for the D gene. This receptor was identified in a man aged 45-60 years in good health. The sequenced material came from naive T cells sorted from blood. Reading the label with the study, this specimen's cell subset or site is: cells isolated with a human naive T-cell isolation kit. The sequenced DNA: TGCAGTGCTAAGTTTGGGATAGGTACTTACTACGAGCAGTACTTC. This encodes CSAKFGIGTYYEQYF.